The present entry profiles one TCR beta chain with its context. Using immunoSEQ multiplex PCR, the repertoire was profiled, and TCRdb retains in-frame clones only, with some absent. The sample consists of about 55,000 clones, approximately 91% of them appearing once. The data belong to a study of control samples from healthy donors and cancer patients. The germline V gene has CDR1 SGHRS and CDR2 YFSETQ. Trimming shortened V by 1 base and J by 7 bases, and 17 bases separated the two germline ends. This CDR3 has 15 residues. The specimen was blood. The sequence was obtained from a man aged 50 to 59 in good health. The rearrangement joins TRBV5-1 to TRBJ1-1; D is unresolved. DNA of the CDR3: TGCGCCAGCAGCTTGTCGACCGAGGCAGGTAGTGAAGCTTTCTTT. It is translated as CASSLSTEAGSEAFF.